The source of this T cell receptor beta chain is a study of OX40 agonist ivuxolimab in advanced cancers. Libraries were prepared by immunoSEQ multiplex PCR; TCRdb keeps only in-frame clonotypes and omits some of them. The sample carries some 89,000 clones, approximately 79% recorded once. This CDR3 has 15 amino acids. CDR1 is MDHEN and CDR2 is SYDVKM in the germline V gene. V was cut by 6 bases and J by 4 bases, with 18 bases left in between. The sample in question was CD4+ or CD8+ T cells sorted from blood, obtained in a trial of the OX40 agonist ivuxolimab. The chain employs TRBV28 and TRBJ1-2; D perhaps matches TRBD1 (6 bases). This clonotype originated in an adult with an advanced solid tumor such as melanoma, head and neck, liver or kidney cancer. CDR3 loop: CASRLDTGPSYGYTF. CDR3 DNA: TGTGCCAGCAGACTTGATACAGGGCCTAGCTATGGCTACACCTTC.